One and the same sample provided the 22 T cell receptor beta chains below, sequenced in a study of blood T cell repertoires in COVID-19. Data came from immunoSEQ multiplex PCR; TCRdb stores just in-frame clones and leaves some out. The sample holds under 300,000 clones, around 80% seen once. What was sequenced was peripheral blood. The receptors derive from an elderly man with acute or convalescent COVID-19.

The V gene is TRBV2, the J gene TRBJ1-1, with a tentative D call TRBD1 (5 bases). The CDR3 is 13 residues long. Germline CDR1 and CDR2: SNHLY and FYNNEI. V was cut by 6 bases and J by 5 bases, with 13 bases left in between. The CDR3 spells CASRGDGRTEAFF. The CDR3 DNA reads as TGTGCCAGCAGAGGGGATGGGAGGACTGAAGCTTTCTTT.

The genes are TRBV5-1 and TRBJ1-4; D ambiguous. V was cut by 5 bases and J by 2 bases, with 4 bases left in between. CDR1 SGHRS and CDR2 YFSETQ come from the germline V gene. CDR3 length: 12 residues. The CDR3 here is CASRQTNEKLFF. In DNA form, the CDR3 reads TGCGCCAGCAGACAGACTAATGAAAAACTGTTTTTT.

The chain uses TRBV7-8 and TRBJ2-5; weak D call: TRBD2 (6 bases). Germline CDR1 SGHVS, CDR2 FQNEAQ. The length of the CDR3 is 18 residues. The V and J ends lost 3 bases and 5 bases respectively, with 25 bases between them. CDR3 sequence reads: CASSFFKFATSRGETQYF. CDR3 DNA: TGTGCCAGCAGCTTTTTTAAGTTCGCGACTAGTCGTGGGGAGACCCAGTACTTC. The variable domain in full, completed from reference TRBV7-8 and TRBJ2-5, reads GAGVSQSPRYKVAKRGQDVALRCDPISGHVSLFWYQQALGQGPEFLTYFQNEAQLDKSGLPSDRFFAERPEGSVSTLKIQRTQQEDSAVYLCASSFFKFATSRGETQYFGPGTRLLVL.

The chain is built from TRBV10-3 and TRBJ2-5, with 12 nucleotides matching TRBD2. Germline V gene lookup returns CDR1 ENHRY and CDR2 SYGVKD. V lost 6 bases and J lost 9; bases outside the gene matches: 14. The CDR3 spans 16 residues. The CDR3 loop is CAISRPSGGALGSQYF. The DNA for the CDR3 is TGTGCCATCAGCCGTCCTAGCGGGGGGGCCCTTGGGTCCCAGTACTTC.

This clone was seen repeatedly, ten times or more. This chain joins TRBV30 and TRBJ2-7; D may be TRBD1 (6 bases). This CDR3 contains 12 residues. V was shortened by 7 bases and J by 2 bases, with 12 bases between the two germline ends. Germline CDR1 GTSNPN, CDR2 SVGIG (reference sequence). The CDR3 sequence is CASADSPYEQYF. The CDR3 coding sequence is TGTGCCTCCGCGGACAGCCCCTACGAGCAGTACTTC.

The J gene is TRBJ2-1, the V gene TRBV7-9; 7 nucleotides align to TRBD2. Germline values: CDR1 SEHNR, CDR2 FQNEAQ (reference sequence). The ends lost 8 bases at V and 4 bases at J; junction bases unmatched: 14. The CDR3 has 16 amino acids. CDR3 in amino acids: CASRDFRGSRYNEQFF. The CDR3 DNA is TGTGCCAGCCGAGATTTCCGCGGGAGTCGATACAATGAGCAGTTCTTC.

The chain links TRBV5-1 to TRBJ1-4, with D perhaps matching TRBD1 (5 bases). CDR3 size: 15 residues. The V gene lost 0 bases and the J gene lost 2 bases, with 8 bases spanning the gap. CDR1 and CDR2 (germline): SGHRS, YFSETQ. CDR3 sequence: CASSLGGRTNEKLFF. The CDR3 region has the DNA TGCGCCAGCAGCTTGGGGGGGAGGACTAATGAAAAACTGTTTTTT.

The rearrangement links TRBV11-2 to TRBJ1-1, with a tentative D call TRBD1 (6 bases). CDR3 length: 15 residues. Germline CDR1 and CDR2: SGHAT and FQNNGV. V was cut by 7 bases and J by 2 bases, with 17 bases left in between. In nucleotides, the CDR3 is TGTGCCAGCACCCTTACCCGGACAGACAACACTGAAGCTTTCTTT. Protein sequence: CASTLTRTDNTEAFF.

The chain is built from TRBV6-1 and TRBJ2-7; D is perhaps TRBD1 (5 bases). This CDR3 spans 17 amino acids. With 2 bases removed from V and 4 bases from J, the gap between germline ends came to 21 bases. The germline CDR1 and CDR2 sequences are MNHNS and SASEGT. For the CDR3, the DNA is TGTGCCAGCAGTGAATTCCCAACCGCGACAGCTGGGTACGAGCAGTACTTC. Translated, it gives CASSEFPTATAGYEQYF.

The chain recombines TRBV5-4 with TRBJ1-2; D is ambiguous. Germline V gene sequence: CDR1 SGHNT, CDR2 YYREEE (reference sequence). The CDR3 contains 13 residues. The V end lost 4 bases, the J end lost 3 bases, and 10 bases lay between the germline ends. CDR3 residues: CASSGQTDYGYTF. Here the CDR3 DNA reads TGTGCCAGCAGCGGCCAAACCGACTATGGCTACACCTTC.

The V and J genes are TRBV5-1 and TRBJ2-2, with D perhaps TRBD1 (5 bases). Germline CDR1 SGHRS, CDR2 YFSETQ. V lost 2 bases to trimming and J lost 4 bases, with 21 bases between them. The CDR3 loop spans 18 amino acids. CDR3 sequence reads: CASSLLQGPVGSTGELFF. The CDR3 DNA follows: TGCGCCAGCAGCTTATTGCAGGGTCCTGTAGGAAGCACCGGGGAGCTGTTTTTT.

A few counts support this clone. The rearrangement uses TRBV29-1 and TRBJ2-3, with 9 positions matching TRBD1. The CDR3 is 13 residues long. V was pared by 6 bases and J by 9 bases, with 10 bases of the junction left unmatched. Germline loops: CDR1 SQVTM, CDR2 ANQGSEA. The CDR3 bases are TGCAGCGTGGGTCCAGACGGACAGGGGACGCAGTATTTT. Residues: CSVGPDGQGTQYF.

This chain connects TRBV30 to TRBJ1-2, with D possibly being TRBD1 (5 bases). The CDR3 is made up of 14 amino acids. CDR1 and CDR2 (germline): GTSNPN, SVGIG (reference sequence). With 0 bases removed from V and 4 bases from J, the gap between germline ends came to 12 bases. The CDR3 loop reads CAWSVGGQGYGYTF. In nucleotides, the CDR3 is TGTGCCTGGAGTGTAGGAGGGCAGGGCTATGGCTACACCTTC.

The V and J genes are TRBV18 and TRBJ1-1, with D possibly being TRBD1 (5 bases). CDR3 length equals 15 residues. Trimming pared 5 bases from V and 1 base from J, leaving 14 bases between. CDR1 and CDR2 (germline): KGHSH, LQKENI. CDR3 region: CASSGMDTPNTEAFF. For the CDR3, the DNA is TGTGCCAGCTCAGGGATGGACACACCGAACACTGAAGCTTTCTTT.

This clone was counted only a few times. V usage is TRBV5-6 and J usage is TRBJ1-3, with D tentatively TRBD1 (6 bases). The V gene lost 4 bases and the J gene lost 0 bases, with 14 bases spanning the gap. Germline lookup yields CDR1 SGHDT and CDR2 YYEEEE. The CDR3 covers 16 residues. The CDR3 here is CASSVRDTSSGNTIYF. The DNA for the CDR3 is TGTGCCAGCAGCGTCCGGGACACAAGCTCTGGAAACACCATATATTTT.

The sample holds one count of this clone. The rearrangement links TRBV10-2 to TRBJ2-5; a possible D gene is TRBD2 (5 bases). V lost 4 bases to trimming and J lost 4 bases, with 10 bases between them. This CDR3 region has 13 residues. The germline V gene encodes CDR1 WSHSY and CDR2 SAAADI. Written as DNA, the CDR3 is TGCGCCAGCAGTGGAGCTAGCTCAGAGACCCAGTACTTC. Protein sequence: CASSGASSETQYF.

The chain links TRBV28 to TRBJ1-4, with TRBD1 identical over 8 bases. From germline, CDR1 is MDHEN and CDR2 SYDVKM. Trimming cost V 6 bases and J 2 bases; bases outside gene matches: 5. The CDR3 has 15 amino acids. Written as DNA, the CDR3 is TGTGCCAGCAGACAGGGGGGTATTACTAATGAAAAACTGTTTTTT. It is translated as CASRQGGITNEKLFF.

This sequence joins TRBV5-1 and TRBJ2-1; a possible D gene is TRBD1 (6 bases). Germline V CDR1 and CDR2: SGHRS, YFSETQ. CDR3 length: 16 residues. Trimming shortened V by 4 bases and J by 4 bases, and 18 bases separated the two germline ends. CDR3 amino acids: CASSPNFHREYNEQFF. CDR3 in DNA: TGCGCCAGCAGCCCAAACTTTCACAGGGAGTACAATGAGCAGTTCTTC.

This clone was counted between two and nine times. The V gene is TRBV7-9, the J gene TRBJ1-2; D might be TRBD1 (5 bases). Per the germline V gene, CDR1 is SEHNR and CDR2 is FQNEAQ (reference sequence). There are 13 residues in the CDR3. Between the trimmed V and J ends, which lost 0 bases and 8 bases, there was a span of 10 bases. CDR3 residues: CASSLAQGVGYTF. The CDR3, as DNA: TGTGCCAGCAGCTTAGCGCAAGGGGTCGGCTACACCTTC.

This chain links TRBV6-1 with TRBJ1-4, with 8 bases fitting TRBD1. The CDR3 contains 15 residues. CDR1 is MNHNS, CDR2 SASEGT, per germline. V shed 2 bases and J 8 bases; nucleotides not matched to a gene: 7. CDR3 nucleotides: TGTGCCAGCAGTGAAAGGGGCAGGGGGCGCGAAAAACTGTTTTTT. Translated, it gives CASSERGRGREKLFF.

V gene TRBV4-1 combines with J gene TRBJ1-2, with D possibly being TRBD1 (5 bases). The CDR3 has 17 residues. CDR1 is MGHRA, CDR2 YSYEKL, per germline. V lost 2 bases and J lost 0, with 16 bases in between. The DNA of the CDR3 is TGCGCCAGCAGCCAAAGTGGAATCAGGGCAACTAACTATGGCTACACCTTC. It yields the protein CASSQSGIRATNYGYTF.

The V and J genes are TRBV6-5 and TRBJ1-5; D may be TRBD1 (5 bases). Germline assignment: CDR1 MNHEY and CDR2 SVGAGI. The CDR3 has 13 amino acids. Trimming cost V 11 bases and J 4 bases, with 15 bases left between them. The CDR3 DNA reads as TGTGCCGGAGGGACGGACTTAAATCAGCCCCAGCATTTT. This encodes CAGGTDLNQPQHF.